Following are 18 T cell receptor beta chains from one sample sequenced in a study of PD-1 blockade in classical Hodgkin lymphoma. Time point given: cycle 4 day 1 (C4D1), after five to seven weeks of nivolumab. Every patient had relapsed following autologous stem cell transplantation, and cohorts differed in brentuximab vedotin exposure. Produced via immunoSEQ multiplex PCR; TCRdb's table is partial and in-frame only. The repertoire consists of several thousand clones, with approximately 90% occurring once and the leading ten covering roughly a third. The sequenced sample was peripheral blood mononuclear cells (PBMCs), obtained before the fourth cycle of nivolumab. Source of these receptors: a human donor with classical Hodgkin lymphoma.

This clone rates as medium-sized (0.01 to 0.1%). The V call is TRBV5-8, the J call TRBJ1-2; weak D call: TRBD1 (5 bases). In germline, CDR1 is SGHTS, CDR2 YDEGEE. CDR3 length equals 14 residues. V lost 4 bases to trimming and J lost 3 bases, with 13 bases between them. The CDR3 sequence is CASSLRGVDYGYTF. The CDR3 DNA reads TGTGCCAGCAGCCTCCGGGGCGTGGACTATGGCTACACCTTC. Based on the CDR3 plus reference TRBV5-8 and TRBJ1-2, the full variable domain is EAGVTQSPTHLIKTRGQQATLRCSPISGHTSVYWYQQALGLGLQFLLWYDEGEERNRGNFPPRFSGRQFPNYSSELNVNALELEDSALYLCASSLRGVDYGYTFGSGTRLTVV.

The chain carries TRBV7-9 and TRBJ1-1; D call uncertain. V was cut by 0 bases and J by 2 bases, with 7 bases left in between. In germline, CDR1 is SEHNR, CDR2 FQNEAQ (reference sequence). CDR3 length: 14 residues. CDR3 nucleotide sequence: TGTGCCAGCAGCTTAGCTTCGAGTAACACTGAAGCTTTCTTT. It specifies CASSLASSNTEAFF.

The chain is built from TRBV10-2 and TRBJ2-5; no clear D gene. V lost 6 bases and J lost 7, with 24 bases in between. CDR1 is WSHSY and CDR2 is SAAADI in the germline V gene. The CDR3 covers 16 residues. CDR3: CASRASREPQKGTQYF. The CDR3 DNA reads as TGCGCCAGCAGGGCCAGTAGAGAACCCCAGAAGGGGACCCAGTACTTC.

This clone was seen once. The rearrangement uses TRBV29-1 and TRBJ2-3, with 10 bases identical to TRBD1. The CDR3 contains 15 residues. Germline CDR1 SQVTM, CDR2 ANQGSEA. Unmatched junction bases numbered 7, after V lost 6 bases and J lost 1 base. The chain's CDR3 is CSVFAGTGGTDTQYF. The CDR3 DNA sequence: TGCAGCGTATTCGCCGGGACAGGGGGCACAGATACGCAGTATTTT.

V and J are TRBV12-2 and TRBJ2-1; the table's D call, TRBD2, has no DNA check behind it. TRBV12-2 is a listed pseudogene. The CDR3 consists of 15 residues. The DNA for the CDR3 is TGTGCAAGTCGCTTACCACTAGCGACCTACAATGAGCAGTTCTTC. Its protein is CASRLPLATYNEQFF.

The chain has TRBV6-5 and TRBJ2-2, with a weak D call TRBD1 (5 bases). The CDR3 runs 13 residues. V was pared by 6 bases and J by 4 bases, with 9 bases between. Germline assignment: CDR1 MNHEY and CDR2 SVGAGI. The CDR3 loop reads CASRRQLTGELFF. As DNA, the CDR3 is TGTGCCAGCAGGCGACAGCTCACCGGGGAGCTGTTTTTT.

J is TRBJ1-3 and V is TRBV19; D is ambiguous. Germline assignment: CDR1 LNHDA and CDR2 SQIVND (reference sequence). CDR3 size: 15 residues. Trimming stripped 7 bases from V and 2 bases from J, with 15 bases between. DNA for the CDR3: TGTGCCAGTACCCCAAGGTGGGGTGCTGGAAACACCATATATTTT. It specifies CASTPRWGAGNTIYF.

This chain connects TRBV5-5 to TRBJ2-3; D is possibly TRBD1 or TRBD2 (6 bases each). Germline CDR1 reads SGHKS; CDR2 reads YYEKEE (reference sequence). V was pared by 2 bases and J by 0 bases, with 19 bases between. The CDR3 is 18 amino acids. Here the CDR3 DNA reads TGTGCCAGCAGCTTAGACCCTTGGCCGGGGGCTAGCACAGATACGCAGTATTTT. Its protein is CASSLDPWPGASTDTQYF.

This clone was seen once. The chain uses TRBV19 and TRBJ2-7; 9 nucleotides line up with TRBD1. V was pared by 4 bases and J by 5 bases, with 9 bases of the junction left unmatched. This CDR3 region has 15 residues. Germline V gene lookup returns CDR1 LNHDA and CDR2 SQIVND (reference sequence). The CDR3 nucleotides are TGTGCCAGTAGTAAGGGGGACAGGGACTTCAACGAGCAGTACTTC. Protein product: CASSKGDRDFNEQYF.

This chain links TRBV4-1 with TRBJ2-5; tentatively, D is TRBD1 (7 bases). Germline CDR1 MGHRA, CDR2 YSYEKL. The CDR3 runs 16 residues. V was cut by 0 bases and J by 5 bases, with 16 bases left in between. For the CDR3, the DNA is TGCGCCAGCAGCCAAGAGGAGGGGGCGAGGGATGAGACCCAGTACTTC. Its translation: CASSQEEGARDETQYF.

This clone is labeled as medium-sized (0.01 to 0.1%). This chain connects TRBV5-4 to TRBJ2-2, with 8 nucleotides matching TRBD2. With 4 bases clipped from V and 5 bases from J, the junction kept 10 bases outside the gene matches. This CDR3 is 16 amino acids long. Germline V gene sequence: CDR1 SGHNT, CDR2 YYREEE (reference sequence). The CDR3 region is CASSPVDSGVTGELFF. CDR3 DNA: TGTGCCAGCAGCCCCGTTGATAGCGGGGTAACCGGGGAGCTGTTTTTT.

The gene calls are TRBV10-1 and TRBJ2-7, with D possibly being TRBD1 (6 bases). The germline V gene has CDR1 WNHNN and CDR2 SYGVQD (reference sequence). The germline V and J ends were trimmed by 3 bases and 0 bases, with 9 bases remaining between them. CDR3 length: 14 amino acids. The CDR3 is CASSETGTSYEQYF. DNA of the CDR3: TGCGCCAGCAGTGAAACAGGGACCTCCTACGAGCAGTACTTC.

Only one count was recorded for this clone. CDR3: CASSFSLAGTGELFF. CDR3 nucleotide sequence: TGTGCCAGCAGCTTCTCGCTAGCGGGCACCGGGGAGCTGTTTTTT. The V and J genes are TRBV7-7 and TRBJ2-2; 8 nucleotides line up with TRBD2. Trimming took 3 bases from V and 4 from J; bases not matched to a gene: 4. This CDR3 contains 15 residues. Germline V CDR1 and CDR2: SSHAT, FNYEAQ (reference sequence).

The rearrangement joins TRBV7-6 to TRBJ2-3; 9 nucleotides match TRBD1. The CDR3 totals 17 residues. V lost 3 bases and J lost 2; bases outside the gene matches: 9. CDR1 and CDR2 from the germline V gene are SGHVS and FNYEAQ. In nucleotides, the CDR3 is TGTGCCAGCAGCTTGAGGGGGGGACAGGGTTCCACAGATACGCAGTATTTT. It specifies CASSLRGGQGSTDTQYF.

The chain is built from TRBV27 and TRBJ1-2, with a weak D call TRBD1 (6 bases). In germline, CDR1 is MNHEY, CDR2 SMNVEV (reference sequence). The CDR3 length is 12 residues. Trimming left V 6 bases short and J 4 bases short, with 9 bases between. The CDR3 region is CASRDRFYGYTF. In DNA, the CDR3 is TGTGCCAGCAGGGACAGATTCTATGGCTACACCTTC.

This clone was observed a handful of times. The rearrangement joins TRBV4-3 to TRBJ1-1, with unresolved D. This CDR3 contains 15 residues. V dropped 1 base and J dropped 0 bases, with 9 bases sitting between them. The V gene's germline CDR1 is LGHNA and CDR2 YSLEER. The CDR3 sequence: CASSQGAEMNTEAFF. CDR3 coding DNA: TGCGCCAGCAGCCAAGGGGCAGAGATGAACACTGAAGCTTTCTTT.

This clone has only one observation. The chain is built from TRBV7-2 and TRBJ2-7; no reliable D call. Per germline, CDR1 SGHTA and CDR2 FQGNSA. This CDR3 contains 14 residues. Trimming took off 5 bases at V and 0 bases at J, with 11 bases between the two ends. This CDR3 is CASSRPGNSYEQYF. DNA for the CDR3: TGTGCCAGCAGCCGCCCAGGAAACTCCTACGAGCAGTACTTC.

For the CDR3, the DNA is TGTGCCAGCAGCTTAGAGGACTTCTACGAGCAGTACTTC. This gives the protein CASSLEDFYEQYF. The chain links TRBV7-2 to TRBJ2-7; perhaps TRBD2 as D (5 bases). The CDR3 spans 13 residues. CDR1 SGHTA and CDR2 FQGNSA come from the germline V gene. The ends were cut back, 1 base at V and 3 bases at J, with 7 bases in the middle.